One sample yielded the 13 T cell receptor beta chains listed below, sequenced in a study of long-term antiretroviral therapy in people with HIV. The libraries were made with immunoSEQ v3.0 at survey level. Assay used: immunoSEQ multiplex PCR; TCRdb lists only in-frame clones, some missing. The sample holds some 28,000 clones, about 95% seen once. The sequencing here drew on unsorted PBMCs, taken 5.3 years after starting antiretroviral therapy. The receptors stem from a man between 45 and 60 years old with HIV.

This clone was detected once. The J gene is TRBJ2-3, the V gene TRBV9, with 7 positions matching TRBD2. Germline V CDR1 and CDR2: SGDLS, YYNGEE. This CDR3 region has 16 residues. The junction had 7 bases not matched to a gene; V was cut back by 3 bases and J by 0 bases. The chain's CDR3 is CASSAAAGRSTDTQYF. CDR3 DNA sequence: TGTGCCAGCAGCGCCGCAGCGGGGAGAAGCACAGATACGCAGTATTTT.

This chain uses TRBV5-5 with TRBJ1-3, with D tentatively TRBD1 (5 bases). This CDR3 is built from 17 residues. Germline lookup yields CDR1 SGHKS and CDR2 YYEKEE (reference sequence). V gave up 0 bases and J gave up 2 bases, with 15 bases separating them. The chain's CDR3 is CASSLVLGERAGNTIYF. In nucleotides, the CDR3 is TGTGCCAGCAGCTTGGTTCTGGGGGAGAGAGCTGGAAACACCATATATTTT.

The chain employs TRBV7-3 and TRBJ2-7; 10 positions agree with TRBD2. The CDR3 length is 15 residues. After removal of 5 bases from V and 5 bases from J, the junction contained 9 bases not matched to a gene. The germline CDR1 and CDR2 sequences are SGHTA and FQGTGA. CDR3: CASSPKAGGTHEQYF. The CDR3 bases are TGTGCCAGCAGCCCAAAAGCGGGGGGGACTCACGAGCAGTACTTC.

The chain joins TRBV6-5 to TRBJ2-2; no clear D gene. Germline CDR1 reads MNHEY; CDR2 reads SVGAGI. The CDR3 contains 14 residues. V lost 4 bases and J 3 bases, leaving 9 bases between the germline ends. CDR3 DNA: TGTGCCAGCAGTTCCCGCAGCCACACCGGGGAGCTGTTTTTT. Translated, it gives CASSSRSHTGELFF.

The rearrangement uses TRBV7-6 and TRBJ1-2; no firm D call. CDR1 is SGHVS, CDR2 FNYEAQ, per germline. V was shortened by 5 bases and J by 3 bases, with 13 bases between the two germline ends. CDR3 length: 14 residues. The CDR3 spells CASSERDIDYGYTF. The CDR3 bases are TGTGCCAGCAGCGAACGGGATATTGACTATGGCTACACCTTC.

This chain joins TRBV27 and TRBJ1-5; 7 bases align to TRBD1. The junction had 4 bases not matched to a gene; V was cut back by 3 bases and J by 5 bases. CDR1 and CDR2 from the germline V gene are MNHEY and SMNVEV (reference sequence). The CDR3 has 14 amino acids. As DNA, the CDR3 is TGTGCCAGCAGTTTCTCGACAGGGCATCAGCCCCAGCATTTT. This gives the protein CASSFSTGHQPQHF.

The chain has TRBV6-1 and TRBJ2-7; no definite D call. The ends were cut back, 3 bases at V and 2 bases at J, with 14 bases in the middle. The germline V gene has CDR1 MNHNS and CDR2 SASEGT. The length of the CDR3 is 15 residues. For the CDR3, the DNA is TGTGCCAGCAGTGATGACGGTGCCGGACCCTACGAGCAGTACTTC. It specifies CASSDDGAGPYEQYF.

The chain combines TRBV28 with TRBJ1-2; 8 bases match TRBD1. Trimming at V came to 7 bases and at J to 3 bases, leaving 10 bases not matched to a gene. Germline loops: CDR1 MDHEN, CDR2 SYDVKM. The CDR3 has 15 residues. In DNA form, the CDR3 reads TGTGCCAGCATCTCCGGGACAGGCCAATACTATGGCTACACCTTC. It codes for CASISGTGQYYGYTF.

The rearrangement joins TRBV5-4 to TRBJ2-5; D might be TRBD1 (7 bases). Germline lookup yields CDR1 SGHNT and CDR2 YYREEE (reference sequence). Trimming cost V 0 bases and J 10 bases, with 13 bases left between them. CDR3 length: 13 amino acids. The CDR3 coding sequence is TGTGCCAGCAGCTTGGGCAGGGGGGAGGACCAGTACTTC. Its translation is CASSLGRGEDQYF.

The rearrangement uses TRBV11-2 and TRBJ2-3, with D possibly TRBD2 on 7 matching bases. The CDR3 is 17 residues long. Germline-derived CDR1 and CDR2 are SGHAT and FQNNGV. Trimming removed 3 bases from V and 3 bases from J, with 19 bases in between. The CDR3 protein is CASSFGRWGGPTDTQYF. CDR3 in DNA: TGTGCCAGCAGCTTTGGGAGGTGGGGGGGCCCGACAGATACGCAGTATTTT.

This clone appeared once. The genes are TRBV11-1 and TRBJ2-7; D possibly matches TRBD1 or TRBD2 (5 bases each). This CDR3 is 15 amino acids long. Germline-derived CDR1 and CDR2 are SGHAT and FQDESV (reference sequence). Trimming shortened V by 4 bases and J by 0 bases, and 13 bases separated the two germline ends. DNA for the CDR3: TGTGCCAGCAGCTCGAAGAGGGGAACCTCCTACGAGCAGTACTTC. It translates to CASSSKRGTSYEQYF.

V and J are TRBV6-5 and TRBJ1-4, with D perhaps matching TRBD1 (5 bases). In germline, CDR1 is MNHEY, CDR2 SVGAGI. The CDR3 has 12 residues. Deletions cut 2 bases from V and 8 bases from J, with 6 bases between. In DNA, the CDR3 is TGTGCCAGCAGTTACGGGGCGGAAAAACTGTTTTTT. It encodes CASSYGAEKLFF.

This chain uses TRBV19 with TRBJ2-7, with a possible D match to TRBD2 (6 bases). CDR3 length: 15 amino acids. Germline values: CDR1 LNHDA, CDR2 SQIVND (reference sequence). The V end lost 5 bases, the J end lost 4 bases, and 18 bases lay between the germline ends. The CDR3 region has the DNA TGTGCCAGTAGTCCTTCCGGGACGGCGGGATACGAGCAGTACTTC. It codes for CASSPSGTAGYEQYF.